These 2 T cell receptor beta chains were all obtained from the same sample, sequenced in a study of regulatory T cells in long-lasting Graves disease. The authors built TCR beta libraries using iRepertoire HTBI primers and Arm-PCR of CDR3 regions. TCRdb ran MiXCR on the multiplex PCR reads and lists one entry per CDR3 protein. The table includes around 500,000 distinct CDR3 sequences, around 16% detected once. Stated time point: newly diagnosed GD, antithyroid drugs for less than 3 months. PBMC RNA was the source of the TCR library. Separately, the same data were catalogued under a study of T cells in Graves' hyperthyroidism and ophthalmopathy.

The specimen was peripheral blood mononuclear cells (PBMCs), collected at new diagnosis, from a patient treated with antithyroid drugs. Receptors originate from a middle-aged woman with Graves disease.

The chain uses TRBV11-2 and TRBJ2-3; 11 bases match TRBD2. Trimming removed 9 bases from V and 7 bases from J; junction bases left unmatched: 12. The CDR3 sequence is 15 residues long. The V gene's germline CDR1 is SGHAT and CDR2 FQNNGV. The CDR3 nucleotides are TGTGCCAGTAGTATCAGTAGCGGGGGGGCAAATACGCAGTATTTT. It yields the protein CASSISSGGANTQYF.

The chain uses TRBV6-1 and TRBJ2-7; a weak D match, TRBD1 (5 bases). CDR3 length: 14 amino acids. The V and J ends lost 3 bases and 7 bases respectively, with 16 bases between them. CDR1 and CDR2 from the germline V gene are MNHNS and SASEGT. Here the CDR3 reads CASSDRQGMGEQYF. The CDR3 DNA reads as TGTGCCAGCAGTGACAGGCAGGGTATGGGGGAGCAGTACTTC.